The present T cell receptor (beta chain) was sequenced within a study of blood T cell repertoires in COVID-19. Study-wide background: Both acute and convalescent COVID-19 samples were obtained from the United States, Italy and Spain.

The CDR3 is 15 amino acids. Trimming removed 0 bases from V and 8 bases from J, with 14 bases in between. Germline values: CDR1 SGHNT, CDR2 YYREEE (reference sequence). Original data processing: Scientists estimated how many nucleated cells there were by amplifying reference gene primers. Only in-frame clones appear in the TCRdb table, and some are missing; sequencing was by immunoSEQ multiplex PCR. Clonal size and the V and J genes are those of that table, whereas D and trimming came from the DNA. The sample carries approximately 190,000 clones, approximately 91% recorded once. The chain carries TRBV5-4 and TRBJ2-2; tentatively, D is TRBD2 (6 bases). The sequence came from a man between 65 and 85 years old with active or convalescent COVID-19. The sample was peripheral blood. CDR3: CASSLEGGKIGELFF. The CDR3 DNA sequence: TGTGCCAGCAGCTTGGAAGGAGGGAAGATTGGGGAGCTGTTTTTT. Filled out from reference TRBV5-4 and TRBJ2-2, the complete variable domain reads ETGVTQSPTHLIKTRGQQVTLRCSSQSGHNTVSWYQQALGQGPQFIFQYYREEENGRGNFPPRFSGLQFPNYSSELNVNALELDDSALYLCASSLEGGKIGELFFGEGSRLTVL.